These 7 T cell receptor beta chains came from one sample sequenced in a study of blood T cell repertoires in COVID-19. This table comes from immunoSEQ multiplex PCR, and its TCRdb copy is limited to in-frame clones, with some not included. This sample has roughly 500,000 clones, with around nine tenths found just once. The sequenced material came from PBMCs or T cells enriched from blood (not recorded which). These receptor sequences come from a woman in her forties who had recovered from COVID-19.

This clone showed up just once. This chain links TRBV7-9 with TRBJ1-2; tentative D call: TRBD1 (6 bases). The CDR3 is 14 residues long. V was shortened by 5 bases and J by 4 bases, with 14 bases between the two germline ends. The germline gives CDR1 SEHNR, CDR2 FQNEAQ (reference sequence). DNA for the CDR3: TGTGCCAGCAGCAGTCAGGGGAAGGGCTATGGCTACACCTTC. This gives the protein CASSSQGKGYGYTF.

The CDR3 DNA sequence: TGTGCCAGCACCCAAACACCCCTAGGGACAGGGTCCGGAAACACCATATATTTT. Translated, it gives CASTQTPLGTGSGNTIYF. The rearrangement joins TRBV2 to TRBJ1-3; 9 bases fit TRBD1. The CDR3 covers 18 residues. V trimming: 7 bases; J trimming: 4 bases; junction bases outside the gene matches: 17. Germline V lookup: CDR1 SNHLY, CDR2 FYNNEI.

This chain connects TRBV14 to TRBJ2-7; D is ambiguous. This CDR3 has 12 residues. Germline assignment: CDR1 SGHDN and CDR2 FVKESK. V lost 0 bases to trimming and J lost 6 bases, with 6 bases between them. The CDR3 is CASSQESVEQYF. The DNA of the CDR3 is TGTGCCAGCAGCCAAGAGAGCGTCGAGCAGTACTTC.

V and J are TRBV6-1 and TRBJ1-1; 9 nucleotides align to TRBD1. The CDR3 spans 13 residues. The V segment lost 1 base and the J segment 6 bases; nucleotides outside the gene matches: 0. Germline lookup yields CDR1 MNHNS and CDR2 SASEGT. CDR3 DNA: TGTGCCAGCAGTGAAGGGGACAGGGCTGAAGCTTTCTTT. Translation: CASSEGDRAEAFF.

This sequence joins TRBV2 and TRBJ2-1; 9 positions agree with TRBD2. The V and J ends lost 1 base and 8 bases, in that order; junction bases with no gene match: 6. The germline CDR1 and CDR2 sequences are SNHLY and FYNNEI. This CDR3 has 15 amino acids. The CDR3 is CASSEDAGGPHEQFF. CDR3 in DNA: TGTGCCAGCAGTGAAGATGCGGGAGGGCCCCATGAGCAGTTCTTC.

This chain uses TRBV11-3 with TRBJ2-2, with D unclear. Germline CDR1 reads SGHNT; CDR2 reads YENEEA. V lost 5 bases, J lost 1 base, and 5 bases lay in between. The CDR3 runs 13 residues. CDR3 DNA: TGTGCCAGCAGCCACAAGAACACCGGGGAGCTGTTTTTT. Encoded protein: CASSHKNTGELFF.

The chain is built from TRBV5-1 and TRBJ2-2; 11 bases fit TRBD2. The CDR3 extends over 16 amino acids. CDR1 SGHRS and CDR2 YFSETQ come from the germline V gene. J lost 5 bases, V lost 7 bases, and 10 bases had no gene match. The CDR3 nucleotides are TGCGCCAGCTCTTTTATAGCGGGAGGGCCTACCGGGGAGCTGTTTTTT. Translation gives CASSFIAGGPTGELFF.